The next 11 T cell receptor beta chains were all read from a single sample in a study of T-cell memory formation after mild COVID-19. One entry per CDR3 protein, called by TCRdb with MiXCR from the 5' RACE reads. The table lists about 350,000 distinct CDR3 sequences, roughly 15% of them singletons, with over 20% in the top ten. The sequencing input was PBMCs or a T cell subset sorted from them (not recorded which). These receptors were taken from a man aged 18 to 30 who had mild COVID-19 (a few samples of this study predate the infection). Cell type and time point are not known.

The chain carries TRBV6-5 and TRBJ2-5; D is possibly TRBD1 or TRBD2 (5 bases each). Trimming shortened V by 6 bases and J by 1 base, and 12 bases separated the two germline ends. Looked up from germline, CDR1 is MNHEY and CDR2 is SVGAGI. This CDR3 region has 14 residues. CDR3 coding DNA: TGTGCCAGCAGCCCGGGACGGTCCCAAGAGACCCAGTACTTC. The encoded protein is CASSPGRSQETQYF.

This clonotype was counted only a few times. The chain employs TRBV12-3 or TRBV12-4 and TRBJ1-1; D is uncertain. The CDR3 consists of 14 residues. V lost 6 bases and J lost 3, with 14 bases in between. CDR3 bases: TGTGCCAGCAGGCCGCATGGACTGTACACTGAAGCTTTCTTT. Encoded protein: CASRPHGLYTEAFF.

A few counts support this clonotype. The rearrangement uses TRBV5-4 and TRBJ1-2; maybe TRBD1 (5 bases). Trimming took 4 bases from V and 3 from J, leaving 13 bases between them. This CDR3 contains 14 residues. CDR1 is SGHNT, CDR2 YYREEE, per germline (reference sequence). The CDR3 DNA follows: TGTGCCAGCAGCCGGGGGGTAGGAGACTATGGCTACACCTTC. Its protein is CASSRGVGDYGYTF.

Ten or more counts support this clonotype. The CDR3 coding sequence is TGTGCCAGCAGTGTAACAGGGGAATCACCCCTCCACTTT. It codes for CASSVTGESPLHF. V is TRBV12-3 or TRBV12-4 and J is TRBJ1-6, with TRBD1 identical over 7 bases. V trimming: 5 bases; J trimming: 10 bases; junction bases outside the gene matches: 5. The CDR3 consists of 13 residues.

The chain has TRBV12-3 or TRBV12-4 and TRBJ2-5; no clear D gene. CDR3 size: 14 residues. Trimming removed 5 bases at V and 1 base at J, with 11 bases between. The CDR3 loop reads CASSEDGSQETQYF. CDR3 bases: TGTGCCAGCAGTGAAGACGGTTCCCAAGAGACCCAGTACTTC.

In its sample, this clonotype was seen once. The chain has TRBV7-2 and TRBJ2-2, with 7 bases matching TRBD2. Germline CDR1 is SGHTA and CDR2 is FQGNSA. The CDR3 extends over 16 amino acids. The junction had 7 bases not matched to a gene; V was cut back by 5 bases and J by 1 base. The CDR3 loop reads CASSPTWGGNTGELFF. The DNA for the CDR3 is TGTGCCAGCAGCCCCACCTGGGGGGGGAACACCGGGGAGCTGTTTTTT.

This clonotype turned up a few times. The chain's CDR3 is CSARKGTAASEAFF. The DNA for the CDR3 is TGCAGTGCTAGGAAAGGGACAGCCGCCTCTGAAGCTTTCTTT. The chain is built from TRBV20-1 and TRBJ1-1; 7 bases match TRBD1. The ends lost 3 bases at V and 6 bases at J; junction bases unmatched: 10. This CDR3 has 14 residues. Germline-derived CDR1 and CDR2 are DFQATT and SNEGSKA (reference sequence).

This clonotype was counted many times. The chain combines TRBV20-1 with TRBJ1-2; D possibly corresponds to TRBD1 (6 bases). Germline V gene data show CDR1 as DFQATT and CDR2 as SNEGSKA (reference sequence). Trimming shortened V by 6 bases and J by 0 bases, and 14 bases separated the two germline ends. The CDR3 has 14 residues. CDR3 bases: TGCAGTGCCGCACAGGGAACGGCTAACTATGGCTACACCTTC. Translated: CSAAQGTANYGYTF.

This clonotype was counted only a few times. The chain has TRBV18 and TRBJ1-1, with TRBD1 matching 8 bases. Germline V gene data show CDR1 as KGHSH and CDR2 as LQKENI. The CDR3 covers 15 residues. The V segment lost 4 bases and the J segment 4 bases; nucleotides outside the gene matches: 8. The CDR3 DNA follows: TGTGCCAGCTCACTGAGGACAGGGATGCCCACTGAAGCTTTCTTT. Protein product: CASSLRTGMPTEAFF.

The V gene is TRBV20-1, the J gene TRBJ2-5, with TRBD1 matching over 9 bases. This CDR3 region has 14 residues. Germline V gene sequence: CDR1 DFQATT, CDR2 SNEGSKA (reference sequence). J was trimmed by 4 bases and V by 0 bases; bases with no gene match: 3. This chain's CDR3 is CSARDTGGPETQYF. CDR3 sequence (DNA): TGCAGTGCTAGAGATACAGGGGGCCCAGAGACCCAGTACTTC.

The genes are TRBV5-8 and TRBJ1-2; 8 bases are a match to TRBD1. Germline CDR1 is SGHTS and CDR2 is YDEGEE. The V gene end was trimmed by 4 bases and the J gene end by 7 bases; junction bases not matched to a gene: 12. CDR3 length: 15 amino acids. CDR3 residues: CASSLRDRPISGYTF. CDR3 nucleotides: TGTGCCAGCAGCCTGAGGGACAGGCCAATATCTGGCTACACCTTC.